The entry below describes one T cell receptor (beta chain). Its antigen is currently unknown. This record belongs to a study of response to subunit inactivated influenza vaccine. Points from the study as a whole: With each seasonal influenza vaccination, the authors suggested, few new T cells are recruited.

The CDR3 totals 17 residues. V dropped 7 bases and J dropped 5 bases, with 24 bases sitting between them. Germline V gives CDR1 LNHDA, CDR2 SQIVND (reference sequence). TCRdb ran MiXCR on the RT-PCR reads and lists one entry per CDR3 protein. Here the sample spans 540,000 or so distinct CDR3 sequences, around 13% being singletons. This receptor was obtained from a man aged 45-65 years who received an inactivated influenza vaccine. The chain employs TRBV19 and TRBJ2-1, with TRBD1 as a possible D gene (5 bases). This specimen was PBMCs from blood, taken 45 days after vaccination. CDR3 amino acids: CASTQPKGDIRDNEQFF. CDR3 DNA: TGTGCCAGTACCCAACCCAAAGGGGATATCCGGGACAATGAGCAGTTCTTC.